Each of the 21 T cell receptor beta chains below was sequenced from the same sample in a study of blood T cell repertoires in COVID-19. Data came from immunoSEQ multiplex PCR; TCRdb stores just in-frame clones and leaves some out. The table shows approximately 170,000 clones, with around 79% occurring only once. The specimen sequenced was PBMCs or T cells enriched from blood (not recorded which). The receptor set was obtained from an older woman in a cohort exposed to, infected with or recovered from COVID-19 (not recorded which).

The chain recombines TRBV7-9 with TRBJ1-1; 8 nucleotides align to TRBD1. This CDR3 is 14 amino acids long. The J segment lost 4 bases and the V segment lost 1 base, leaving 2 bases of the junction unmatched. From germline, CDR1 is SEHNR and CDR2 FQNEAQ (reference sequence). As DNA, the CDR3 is TGTGCCAGCAGCTTAGGGACAGGGTTCACTGAAGCTTTCTTT. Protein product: CASSLGTGFTEAFF.

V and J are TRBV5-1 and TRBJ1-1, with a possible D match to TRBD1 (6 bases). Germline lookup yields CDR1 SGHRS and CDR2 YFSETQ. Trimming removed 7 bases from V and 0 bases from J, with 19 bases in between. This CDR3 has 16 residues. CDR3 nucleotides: TGCGCCAGCCGGACCAGGGGAAAGGGCATGAACACTGAAGCTTTCTTT. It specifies CASRTRGKGMNTEAFF.

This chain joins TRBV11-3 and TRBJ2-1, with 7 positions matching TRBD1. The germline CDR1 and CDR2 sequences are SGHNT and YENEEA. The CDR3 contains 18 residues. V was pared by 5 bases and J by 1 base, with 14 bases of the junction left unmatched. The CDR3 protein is CASSAKALTGWSYNEQFF. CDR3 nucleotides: TGTGCCAGCAGCGCCAAAGCCCTGACAGGGTGGTCCTACAATGAGCAGTTCTTC.

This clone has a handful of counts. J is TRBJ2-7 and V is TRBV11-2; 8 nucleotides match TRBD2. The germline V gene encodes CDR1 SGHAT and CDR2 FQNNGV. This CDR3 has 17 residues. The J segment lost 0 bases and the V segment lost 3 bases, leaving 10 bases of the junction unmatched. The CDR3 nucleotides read TGTGCCAGCAGCTTGGTGGCGGGGGGAGTTTACTCCTACGAGCAGTACTTC. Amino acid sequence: CASSLVAGGVYSYEQYF.

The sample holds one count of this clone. This chain's CDR3 is CASSRGLAASYNEQFF. In DNA, the CDR3 is TGTGCCAGCAGCCGGGGACTAGCGGCCTCCTACAATGAGCAGTTCTTC. The rearrangement uses TRBV3-1 (or the pseudogene TRBV3-2) and TRBJ2-1; 11 bases are shared with TRBD2. This CDR3 region has 16 residues. The ends lost 4 bases at V and 0 bases at J; junction bases unmatched: 2. Germline V gives CDR1 LGHDT, CDR2 YNNKEL (reference sequence).

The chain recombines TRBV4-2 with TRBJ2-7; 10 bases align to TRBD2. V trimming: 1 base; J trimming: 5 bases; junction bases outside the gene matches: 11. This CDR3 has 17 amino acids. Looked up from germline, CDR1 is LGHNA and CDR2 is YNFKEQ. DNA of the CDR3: TGTGCCAGCAGCCAAGGTCAAGGAGCGGGAGGGCCCCACGAGCAGTACTTC. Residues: CASSQGQGAGGPHEQYF.

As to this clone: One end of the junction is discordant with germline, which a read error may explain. CDR3 loop: CASSQARTLVF. The CDR3 bases are TGTGCCAGCAGCCAAGCCAGGACTCTCGTCTTC. The J gene is TRBJ2-1, the V gene TRBV3-1 (or the pseudogene TRBV3-2), with D tentatively TRBD2 (5 bases). Germline V CDR1 and CDR2: LGHDT, YNNKEL (reference sequence). The CDR3 is 11 amino acids.

The CDR3 nucleotides are TGTGCCAGCAGTCTACTAGCGGGATACAATGAGCAGTTCTTC. Protein sequence: CASSLLAGYNEQFF. This rearrangement joins TRBV2 to TRBJ2-1; TRBD2 matches at 10 bases. Trimming took 5 bases from V and 4 from J; bases not matched to a gene: 2. This CDR3 spans 14 amino acids. Germline assignment: CDR1 SNHLY and CDR2 FYNNEI.

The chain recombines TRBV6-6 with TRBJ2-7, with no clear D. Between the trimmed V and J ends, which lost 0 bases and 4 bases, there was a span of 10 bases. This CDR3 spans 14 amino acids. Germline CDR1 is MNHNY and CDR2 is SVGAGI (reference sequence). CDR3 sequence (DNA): TGTGCCAGCAGTTACTCGGGCAGCCAGTACGAGCAGTACTTC. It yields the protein CASSYSGSQYEQYF.

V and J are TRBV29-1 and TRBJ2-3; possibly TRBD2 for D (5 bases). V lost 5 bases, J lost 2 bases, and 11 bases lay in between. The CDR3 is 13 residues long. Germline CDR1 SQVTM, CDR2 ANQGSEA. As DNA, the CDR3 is TGCAGCGTTACCGGGGTGAACACAGATACGCAGTATTTT. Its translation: CSVTGVNTDTQYF.

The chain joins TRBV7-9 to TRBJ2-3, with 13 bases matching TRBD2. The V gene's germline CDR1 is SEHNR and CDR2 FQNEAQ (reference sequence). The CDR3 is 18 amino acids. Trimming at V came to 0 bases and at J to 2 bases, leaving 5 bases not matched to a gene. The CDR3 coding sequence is TGTGCCAGCAGCTTAGCCGGGACTAGCGGGGCTAACACAGATACGCAGTATTTT. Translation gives CASSLAGTSGANTDTQYF.

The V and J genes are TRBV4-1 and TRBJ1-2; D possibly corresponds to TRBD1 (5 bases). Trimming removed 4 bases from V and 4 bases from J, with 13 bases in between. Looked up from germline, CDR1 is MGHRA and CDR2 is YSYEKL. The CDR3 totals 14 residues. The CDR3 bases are TGCGCCAGCAGCCCCATTGGGGGGTTCTATGGCTACACCTTC. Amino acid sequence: CASSPIGGFYGYTF.

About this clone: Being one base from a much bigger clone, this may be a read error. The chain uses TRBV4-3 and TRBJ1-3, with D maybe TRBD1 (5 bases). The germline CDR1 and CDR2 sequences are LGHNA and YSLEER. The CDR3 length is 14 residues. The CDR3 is CARSRGGSGNTIYF. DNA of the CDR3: TGCGCCCGCAGCCGGGGGGGATCTGGAAACACCATATATTTT.

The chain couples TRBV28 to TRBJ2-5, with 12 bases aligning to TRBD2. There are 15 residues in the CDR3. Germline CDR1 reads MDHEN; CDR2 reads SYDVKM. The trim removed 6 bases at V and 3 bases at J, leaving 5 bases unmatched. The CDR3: CASRLAGGPEETQYF. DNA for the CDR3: TGTGCCAGCAGGCTAGCGGGAGGGCCAGAAGAGACCCAGTACTTC.

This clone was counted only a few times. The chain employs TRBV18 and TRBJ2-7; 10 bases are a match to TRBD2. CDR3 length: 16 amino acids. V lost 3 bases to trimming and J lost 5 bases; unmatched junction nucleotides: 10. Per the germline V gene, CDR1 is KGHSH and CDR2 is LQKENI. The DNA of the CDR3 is TGTGCCAGCTCACCCCGTGCTAGCGGGAGTCCCAACGAGCAGTACTTC. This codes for CASSPRASGSPNEQYF.

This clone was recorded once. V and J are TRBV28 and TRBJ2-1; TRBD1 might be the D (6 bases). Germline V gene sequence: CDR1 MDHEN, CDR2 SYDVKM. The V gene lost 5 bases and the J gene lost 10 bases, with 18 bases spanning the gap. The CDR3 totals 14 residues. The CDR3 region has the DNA TGTGCCAGCAGTCGAGGGGGACCAAACCCCGAGCAGTTCTTC. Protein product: CASSRGGPNPEQFF.

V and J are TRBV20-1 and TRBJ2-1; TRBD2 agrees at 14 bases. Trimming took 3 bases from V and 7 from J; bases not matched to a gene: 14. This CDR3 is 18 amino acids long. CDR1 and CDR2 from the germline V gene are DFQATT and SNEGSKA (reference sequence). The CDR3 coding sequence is TGCAGTGCTAGTGCGGTGGGTGGGACTAGCGGGAGTAGGAATGAGCAGTTCTTC. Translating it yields CSASAVGGTSGSRNEQFF.

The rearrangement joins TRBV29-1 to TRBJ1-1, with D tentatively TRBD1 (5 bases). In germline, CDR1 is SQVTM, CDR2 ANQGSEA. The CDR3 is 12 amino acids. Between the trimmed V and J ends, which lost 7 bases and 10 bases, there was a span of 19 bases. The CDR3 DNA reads TGCAGCGGGACAACAGACGCCGAAAGAGCTTTCTTT. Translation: CSGTTDAERAFF.

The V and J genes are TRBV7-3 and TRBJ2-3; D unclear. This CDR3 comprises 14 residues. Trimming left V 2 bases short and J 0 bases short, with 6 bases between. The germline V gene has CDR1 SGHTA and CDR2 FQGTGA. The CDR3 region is CASSLLTSTDTQYF. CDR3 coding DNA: TGTGCCAGCAGCTTACTAACTAGCACAGATACGCAGTATTTT.

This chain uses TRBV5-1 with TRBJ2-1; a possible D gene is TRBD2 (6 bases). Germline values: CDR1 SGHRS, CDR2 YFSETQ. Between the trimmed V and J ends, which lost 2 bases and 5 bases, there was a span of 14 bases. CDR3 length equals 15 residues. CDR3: CASSFMGLQNNEQFF. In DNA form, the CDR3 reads TGCGCCAGCAGCTTCATGGGACTCCAGAACAATGAGCAGTTCTTC.

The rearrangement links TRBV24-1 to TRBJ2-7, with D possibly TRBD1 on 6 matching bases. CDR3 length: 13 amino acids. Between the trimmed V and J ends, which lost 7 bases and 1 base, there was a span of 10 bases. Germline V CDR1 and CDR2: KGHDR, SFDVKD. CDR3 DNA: TGTGCCACCAGCCCGGGACAATCCTACGAGCAGTACTTC. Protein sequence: CATSPGQSYEQYF.